This T cell receptor beta chain was documented in a study of blood T cell repertoires in COVID-19 (dated by TCRdb to the early 2020s). Notes on the research overall: Samples covering the acute and convalescent phases of COVID-19 were provided by collaborators in the United States, Italy and Spain. The repertoires were released in a freely available public database meant as a resource for research on the immune response to SARS-CoV-2. A de-identified subject ID, COVID-19 status, age in years and sex were almost always included in the sample metadata. The material from the prospective study consisted of cDNA or gDNA derived from T cells, B-cell-depleted T cells, or PBMCs. Where available, HLA class I and class II types were taken from metadata supplied by the sample provider and were not determined by assay-based typing. The samples were drawn from the first 160 participants of the ongoing ImmuneRACE study and from 950 to 1,500 subjects provided by 6 global collaborators. Subjects who had been exposed to COVID-19, were actively infected with it, or had recovered from it provided the deeply sampled blood TCRbeta repertoires that made up the dataset. General findings and caveats noted by the study authors: Clinical and demographic metadata were provided uncurated, with the amount varying by source and participant.

At the junction V is shortened by 11 bases and J by 2 bases, with 15 bases in between. The CDR3 has 13 amino acids, counting the end cysteine and phenylalanine. The CDR3 DNA has 39 bases and is translated from base 1. The germline V gene gives CDR1 as SNHLY and CDR2 as FYNNEI. TCRbeta CDR3 regions were amplified from genomic DNA by means of the immunoSEQ Assay, a bias-controlled multiplex PCR. In the paper's pipeline: The number of nucleated cells in each sample was estimated from the amplification of reference gene primers within the assay. Sequence reads were collapsed and filtered to measure the absolute abundance of every unique TCRbeta CDR3 rearrangement. For each sample, productive Simpson clonality was calculated as the square root of Simpson's diversity index over productive rearrangements. The table comes from immuneACCESS by way of TCRdb, which keeps in-frame sequences with V and J called. Part of the clones is missing from these tables; in studies checked, under half for an unresolved V gene and the rest for unknown reasons. Clone size and V and J calls were adopted from that table, with D and trimming inferred from the DNA. The sample table holds some 110,000 clones, of which around four fifths were seen once. Jointly, the top ten make up 0.7% to 1% of the sample.

Whole blood was collected in K2EDTA tubes by collaborating institutions according to the institutions' own protocols. For TCRbeta analysis, collaborator samples were shipped as frozen whole blood, as isolated PBMCs, or as DNA extracted from either sample type. A remark on this clone: The antigen this receptor binds is unknown. No base quality information exists; no much larger clone differs at one position.

Recombination connected TRBV2 to TRBJ1-1; a tentative D match to TRBD1 spans 5 bases. The material sequenced was peripheral blood. The source of this sequence is a woman in her 70s with acute or convalescent COVID-19. The encoded CDR3 is CASLGQGNTEAFF. The bases are TGTGCCTCCTTAGGGCAGGGAAACACTGAAGCTTTCTTT.